These 27 T cell receptor beta chains share one sample of origin, sequenced in a study of tumour-infiltrating T cells in Burkitt lymphoma. Assay used: immunoSEQ multiplex PCR; TCRdb lists only in-frame clones, some missing. The table records 4,500 to 5,000 clones, less than 15% of them present only once. Sequences were obtained from tumor tissue. The receptors originated from a human donor with Burkitt lymphoma.

The chain employs TRBV6-1 and TRBJ2-5, with 13 bases fitting TRBD2. This CDR3 contains 15 residues. From germline, CDR1 is MNHNS and CDR2 SASEGT. V gave up 5 bases and J gave up 5 bases; unmatched junction bases: 5. The CDR3 DNA follows: TGTGCCAGCAGTACTAGCGGGAGGGTTTGGGAGACCCAGTACTTC. Translated, it gives CASSTSGRVWETQYF.

This clone was seen a few times. The sample has other DNA sequences that encode this CDR3 too. The V call is TRBV7-2, the J call TRBJ2-3, with 14 bases identical to TRBD2. The CDR3 consists of 17 residues. J gave up 2 bases and V 3 bases, and 4 bases lay outside the gene matches. In germline, CDR1 is SGHTA, CDR2 FQGNSA. CDR3 amino acids: CASSLLGLAGVTDTQYF. CDR3 coding DNA: TGTGCCAGCAGCTTGCTGGGACTAGCGGGAGTCACAGATACGCAGTATTTT.

This clone was detected only a few times. The chain joins TRBV27 to TRBJ1-3; D is uncertain. The germline V gene has CDR1 MNHEY and CDR2 SMNVEV (reference sequence). The length of the CDR3 is 17 residues. Trimming took 4 bases from V and 0 from J, leaving 16 bases between them. CDR3 bases: TGTGCCAGCAGTTATGTCGGGGAGTTGATCTCTGGAAACACCATATATTTT. It yields the protein CASSYVGELISGNTIYF.

The chain is built from TRBV12-5 and TRBJ2-1, with D uncertain. CDR1 LGHNT and CDR2 FRNRAP come from the germline V gene. The V gene lost 2 bases and the J gene lost 4 bases, with 9 bases spanning the gap. The CDR3 totals 14 residues. The CDR3 sequence: CASGLSIAYNEQFF. CDR3 nucleotide sequence: TGTGCTAGTGGTTTGTCTATCGCTTACAATGAGCAGTTCTTC.

The genes are TRBV29-1 and TRBJ2-7, with 7 bases aligning to TRBD1. The length of the CDR3 is 13 residues. Per the germline V gene, CDR1 is SQVTM and CDR2 is ANQGSEA. J lost 3 bases, V lost 4 bases, and 6 bases had no gene match. CDR3 protein: CSVVWQGVYEQYF. The CDR3 DNA follows: TGCAGCGTTGTGTGGCAGGGGGTCTACGAGCAGTACTTC.

V gene TRBV30 combines with J gene TRBJ1-6; a weak D match, TRBD1 (5 bases). The CDR3 spans 14 residues. With 5 bases removed from V and 6 bases from J, the gap between germline ends came to 14 bases. Per germline, CDR1 GTSNPN and CDR2 SVGIG (reference sequence). The CDR3, as DNA: TGTGCCTGGTCTTCCCGGGACCCTAATTCACCCCTCCACTTT. As protein: CAWSSRDPNSPLHF. The full variable domain, in which reference TRBV30 and TRBJ1-6 provide the parts outside the CDR3, is SQTIHQWPATLVQPVGSPLSLECTVEGTSNPNLYWYRQAAGRGLQLLFYSVGIGQISSEVPQNLSASRPQDRQFILSSKKLLLSDSGFYLCAWSSRDPNSPLHFGNGTRLTVT.

The chain has TRBV28 and TRBJ1-2; D call uncertain. The V end was cut by 3 bases, the J end by 5 bases, with 7 bases between. There are 12 residues in the CDR3. Germline CDR1 and CDR2: MDHEN and SYDVKM. CDR3 in DNA: TGTGCCAGCAGTTTCCAGATGTATGGCTACACCTTC. Its translation is CASSFQMYGYTF.

The chain is built from TRBV4-3 and TRBJ1-6, with 11 bases aligning to TRBD1. Germline V CDR1 and CDR2: LGHNA, YSLEER. This CDR3 region has 16 residues. J gave up 6 bases and V 1 base, and 2 bases lay outside the gene matches. The CDR3 reads CASSQGGTGGNSPLHF. CDR3 sequence (DNA): TGCGCCAGCAGCCAAGGGGGGACAGGGGGTAATTCACCCCTCCACTTT.

This sequence joins TRBV4-2 and TRBJ2-4; a weak D match, TRBD2 (5 bases). The CDR3 has 14 residues. V was cut by 5 bases and J by 2 bases, with 10 bases left in between. From germline, CDR1 is LGHNA and CDR2 YNFKEQ. The CDR3 DNA follows: TGTGCCAGCAGCGCCCCCGGGACCAAAAACATTCAGTACTTC. It translates to CASSAPGTKNIQYF.

This clone was detected only a few times. The chain has TRBV29-1 and TRBJ1-1, with a possible D match to TRBD1 (5 bases). Trimming removed 0 bases at V and 0 bases at J, with 14 bases between. The CDR3 covers 16 residues. Germline V gives CDR1 SQVTM, CDR2 ANQGSEA. The CDR3: CSVEDRATRLNTEAFF. The CDR3 region has the DNA TGCAGCGTTGAAGACAGGGCCACAAGATTGAACACTGAAGCTTTCTTT. The full variable domain, completed using reference TRBV29-1 and TRBJ1-1, is SAVISQKPSRDICQRGTSLTIQCQVDSQVTMMFWYRQQPGQSLTLIATANQGSEATYESGFVIDKFPISRPNLTFSTLTVSNMSPEDSSIYLCSVEDRATRLNTEAFFGQGTRLTVV.

The chain recombines TRBV2 with TRBJ1-5; no firm D call. V was pared by 4 bases and J by 0 bases, with 7 bases between. Germline assignment: CDR1 SNHLY and CDR2 FYNNEI. CDR3 length: 14 residues. The CDR3, as DNA: TGTGCCAGCAGTGTTACGCGTAGCAATCAGCCCCAGCATTTT. Its translation: CASSVTRSNQPQHF.

The CDR3 loop reads CASSPQIRPLGYTF. For the CDR3, the DNA is TGTGCCAGCAGCCCCCAAATCAGGCCTCTGGGCTACACCTTC. V and J are TRBV11-2 and TRBJ1-2, with D uncertain. The CDR3 covers 14 residues. Trimming shortened V by 5 bases and J by 8 bases, and 18 bases separated the two germline ends. The germline V gene encodes CDR1 SGHAT and CDR2 FQNNGV.

The genes are TRBV7-9 and TRBJ2-5, with D perhaps TRBD1 (6 bases). CDR3 size: 14 residues. CDR1 and CDR2 (germline): SEHNR, FQNEAQ (reference sequence). V lost 1 base and J lost 10, with 16 bases in between. The CDR3 DNA reads as TGTGCCAGCAGCTTAGATATACAGGGAACTCGCCAGTACTTC. Translation: CASSLDIQGTRQYF.

The chain couples TRBV6-5 to TRBJ2-2; 9 positions match TRBD1. The CDR3 totals 14 residues. With 6 bases clipped from V and 5 bases from J, the junction kept 4 bases outside the gene matches. Per the germline V gene, CDR1 is MNHEY and CDR2 is SVGAGI. DNA for the CDR3: TGTGCCAGCAGACACGGGACAGGGACCGGGGAGCTGTTTTTT. Its protein is CASRHGTGTGELFF.

The chain combines TRBV5-6 with TRBJ1-5, with D unclear. Germline CDR1 and CDR2: SGHDT and YYEEEE. The ends were cut back, 2 bases at V and 7 bases at J, with 7 bases in the middle. The CDR3 is 12 amino acids. CDR3 sequence reads: CASSFFGQPQHF. The CDR3 nucleotides read TGTGCCAGCAGCTTCTTTGGGCAGCCCCAGCATTTT.

There are a few counts of this clone. CDR3 coding DNA: TGCAGCGTTGAGCCTACCAAGGGGGCAAGAGGTCTTTTTTGGGCCCACGAGCAGTACTTC. Protein product: CSVEPTKGARGLFWAHEQYF. The chain carries TRBV29-1 and TRBJ2-7; TRBD1 agrees at 7 bases. With 3 bases clipped from V and 5 bases from J, the junction kept 28 bases outside the gene matches. CDR1 and CDR2 from the germline V gene are SQVTM and ANQGSEA. The CDR3 has 20 residues.

In this sample, this clone turned up a few times. The chain recombines TRBV11-2 with TRBJ2-1; the D is unclear. The germline V gene encodes CDR1 SGHAT and CDR2 FQNNGV. V was trimmed by 6 bases and J by 3 bases, leaving 6 bases between them. The length of the CDR3 is 12 residues. CDR3 coding DNA: TGTGCCAGCAGATCACACTACAATGAGCAGTTCTTC. Encoded protein: CASRSHYNEQFF.

This clone was seen only a few times. The chain recombines TRBV18 with TRBJ2-7; 10 bases fit TRBD1. Germline V lookup: CDR1 KGHSH, CDR2 LQKENI. This CDR3 region has 15 residues. With 3 bases clipped from V and 5 bases from J, the junction kept 7 bases outside the gene matches. CDR3 sequence reads: CASSPTDRGTHEQYF. DNA for the CDR3: TGTGCCAGCTCACCTACGGACAGGGGGACCCACGAGCAGTACTTC.

Here the CDR3 reads CASSLGQGHGYTF. As DNA, the CDR3 is TGTGCCAGCAGCTTGGGACAGGGCCATGGCTACACCTTC. The genes are TRBV5-6 and TRBJ1-2; 7 bases are shared with TRBD1. V was pared by 0 bases and J by 6 bases, with 2 bases of the junction left unmatched. Germline CDR1 reads SGHDT; CDR2 reads YYEEEE. The CDR3 extends over 13 amino acids. Supplemented by reference TRBV5-6 and TRBJ1-2, the full variable domain reads DAGVTQSPTHLIKTRGQQVTLRCSPKSGHDTVSWYQQALGQGPQFIFQYYEEEERQRGNFPDRFSGHQFPNYSSELNVNALLLGDSALYLCASSLGQGHGYTFGSGTRLTVV.

In this sample, this clone turned up a few times. CDR3: CASSSLAEANTGELFF. The CDR3 DNA sequence: TGTGCCAGCAGTTCACTAGCGGAGGCGAACACCGGGGAGCTGTTTTTT. The gene calls are TRBV28 and TRBJ2-2, with TRBD2 matching over 8 bases. With V trimmed by 4 bases and J by 0 bases, 4 bases remained unmatched. The CDR3 is made up of 16 amino acids. CDR1 is MDHEN, CDR2 SYDVKM, per germline. Looking up the rest from reference TRBV28 and TRBJ2-2 gives the full variable domain: DVKVTQSSRYLVKRTGEKVFLECVQDMDHENMFWYRQDPGLGLRLIYFSYDVKMKEKGDIPEGYSVSREKKERFSLILESASTNQTSMYLCASSSLAEANTGELFFGEGSRLTVL.

The chain joins TRBV11-2 to TRBJ2-2; D remains ambiguous. Germline CDR1 SGHAT, CDR2 FQNNGV. V gave up 5 bases and J gave up 7 bases, with 5 bases separating them. CDR3 length: 11 amino acids. CDR3 sequence reads: CASSPGGELFF. The DNA for the CDR3 is TGTGCCAGCAGCCCCGGCGGGGAGCTGTTTTTT.

This chain joins TRBV2 and TRBJ1-1; 9 bases fit TRBD1. The V segment lost 6 bases and the J segment 6 bases; nucleotides outside the gene matches: 5. CDR3 length: 13 amino acids. The germline gives CDR1 SNHLY, CDR2 FYNNEI. The CDR3 reads CASRKQGASEAFF. Here the CDR3 DNA reads TGTGCCAGCAGGAAACAGGGGGCGTCTGAAGCTTTCTTT.

The J gene is TRBJ2-3, the V gene TRBV4-2; D perhaps matches TRBD2 (5 bases). This CDR3 region has 16 residues. CDR1 and CDR2 from the germline V gene are LGHNA and YNFKEQ. V lost 4 bases to trimming and J lost 0 bases, with 14 bases between them. The CDR3 bases are TGTGCCAGCAGCCTCTTGACTGGACTTAGCACAGATACGCAGTATTTT. It specifies CASSLLTGLSTDTQYF.

This clone was found a few times. The chain employs TRBV30 and TRBJ1-2, with 8 nucleotides matching TRBD1. V trimming: 0 bases; J trimming: 7 bases; junction bases outside the gene matches: 4. CDR1 is GTSNPN and CDR2 is SVGIG in the germline V gene (reference sequence). This CDR3 is built from 13 residues. CDR3 in DNA: TGTGCCTGGAGTGTCTTTGGGACAGGTGGCTACACCTTC. Encoded protein: CAWSVFGTGGYTF.

This clone was observed a few times. The gene calls are TRBV11-2 and TRBJ1-4, with 7 bases identical to TRBD1. This CDR3 is 15 amino acids long. The J segment lost 7 bases and the V segment lost 1 base, leaving 6 bases of the junction unmatched. The V gene's germline CDR1 is SGHAT and CDR2 FQNNGV. In DNA form, the CDR3 reads TGTGCCAGCAGCTTAGGGGGACAGCCCCTTGAAAAACTGTTTTTT. Protein sequence: CASSLGGQPLEKLFF. Looking up the rest from reference TRBV11-2 and TRBJ1-4 gives the full variable domain: EAGVAQSPRYKIIEKRQSVAFWCNPISGHATLYWYQQILGQGPKLLIQFQNNGVVDDSQLPKDRFSAERLKGVDSTLKIQPAKLEDSAVYLCASSLGGQPLEKLFFGSGTQLSVL.

V is TRBV7-9 and J is TRBJ1-6; D unclear. This CDR3 spans 16 amino acids. Germline CDR1 reads SEHNR; CDR2 reads FQNEAQ (reference sequence). Trimming took off 7 bases at V and 2 bases at J, with 15 bases between the two ends. CDR3 sequence reads: CASTIAGLPYNSPLHF. DNA for the CDR3: TGTGCCAGCACCATCGCGGGTTTACCCTATAATTCACCCCTCCACTTT.

The V and J genes are TRBV5-6 and TRBJ2-3, with 7 bases identical to TRBD2. The J segment lost 1 base and the V segment lost 4 bases, leaving 12 bases of the junction unmatched. Germline CDR1 is SGHDT and CDR2 is YYEEEE. The CDR3 extends over 17 amino acids. DNA for the CDR3: TGTGCCAGCAGCCCCGTAGCGGGCGGCTCCCGCACAGATACGCAGTATTTT. It codes for CASSPVAGGSRTDTQYF.